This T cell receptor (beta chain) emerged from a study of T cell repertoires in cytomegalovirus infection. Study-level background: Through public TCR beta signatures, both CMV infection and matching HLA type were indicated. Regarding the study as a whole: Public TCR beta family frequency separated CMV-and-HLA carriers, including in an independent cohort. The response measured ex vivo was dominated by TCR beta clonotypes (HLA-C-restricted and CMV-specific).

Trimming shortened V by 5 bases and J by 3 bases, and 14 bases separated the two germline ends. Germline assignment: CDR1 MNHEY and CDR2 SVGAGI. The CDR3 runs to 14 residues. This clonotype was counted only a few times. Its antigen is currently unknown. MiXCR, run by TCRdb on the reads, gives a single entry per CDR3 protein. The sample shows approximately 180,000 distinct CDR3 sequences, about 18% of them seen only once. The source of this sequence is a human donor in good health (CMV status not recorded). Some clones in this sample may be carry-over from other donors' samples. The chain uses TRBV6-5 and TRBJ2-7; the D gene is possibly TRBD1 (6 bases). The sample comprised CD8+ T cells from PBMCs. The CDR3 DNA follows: TGTGCCAGCAGTGCCGAGACAGGACTCTACGAGCAGTACTTC. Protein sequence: CASSAETGLYEQYF.